These 10 T cell receptor beta chains originate from one sample sequenced in a study of response to subunit inactivated influenza vaccine (dated by TCRdb to 2016 to 2019). Libraries were made using RT-PCR. The data were produced on an Illumina HiSeq 2500. The public reads were reanalyzed by TCRdb: fastp trimming at Q25, MiXCR alignment, in-frame beta chains only. Under each unique CDR3 protein, matching rows form one entry showing the most common genes and DNA. This sample comprises roughly 670,000 distinct CDR3 sequences, around 15% of them detected only once. Of the sample, less than 8.5% is held by the ten largest clones. Sequencing was performed on PBMCs from blood, taken around two weeks before vaccination. The receptors were gathered from a man between 50 and 59 years old who received an inactivated influenza vaccine. Donor details come from another sample of the same person, matched by shared clones.

This clonotype was detected only a few times. This chain connects TRBV12-3 or TRBV12-4 to TRBJ2-1; 10 bases match TRBD2. This CDR3 spans 16 amino acids. J gave up 5 bases and V 3 bases, and 7 bases lay outside the gene matches. CDR3 nucleotides: TGTGCCAGCAGTTTTGGGTGGCTAGCGGGAGACAATGAGCAGTTCTTC. Encoded protein: CASSFGWLAGDNEQFF.

The V call is TRBV20-1, the J call TRBJ2-3, with D perhaps matching TRBD1 (6 bases). The germline V gene has CDR1 DFQATT and CDR2 SNEGSKA (reference sequence). V lost 5 bases to trimming and J lost 2 bases, with 20 bases between them. The CDR3 is made up of 16 amino acids. The CDR3, as DNA: TGCAGTGCTTCCTTTCTGAGAGGGGGACCCACAGATACGCAGTATTTT. As protein: CSASFLRGGPTDTQYF.

This clonotype was detected a few times. The rearrangement joins TRBV11-2 to TRBJ2-3; a possible D gene is TRBD1 (6 bases). Germline assignment: CDR1 SGHAT and CDR2 FQNNGV. The CDR3 has 15 amino acids. Trimming pared 5 bases from V and 2 bases from J, leaving 14 bases between. The DNA of the CDR3 is TGTGCCAGCAGCACCCCGACAGGTTTCACAGATACGCAGTATTTT. This translates into CASSTPTGFTDTQYF.

This clonotype was counted only a few times. This chain connects TRBV7-9 to TRBJ1-3; the D is unclear. In germline, CDR1 is SEHNR, CDR2 FQNEAQ (reference sequence). The CDR3 extends over 15 amino acids. The germline V and J ends were trimmed by 2 bases and 0 bases, with 8 bases remaining between them. The CDR3 sequence is CASSLNSFSGNTIYF. The CDR3, as DNA: TGTGCCAGCAGCTTAAACAGTTTCTCTGGAAACACCATATATTTT. Complete variable domain (other parts from reference TRBV7-9 and TRBJ1-3): DTGVSQNPRHKITKRGQNVTFRCDPISEHNRLYWYRQTLGQGPEFLTYFQNEAQLEKSRLLSDRFSAERPKGSFSTLEIQRTEQGDSAMYLCASSLNSFSGNTIYFGEGSWLTVV.

A note on this clonotype: A read error is likely, as this CDR3 ends without the conserved phenylalanine or tryptophan. The chain carries TRBV7-2 and TRBJ2-3; 7 nucleotides align to TRBD1. J gave up 9 bases and V 5 bases, and 14 bases lay outside the gene matches. Germline CDR1 SGHTA, CDR2 FQGNSA. This CDR3 contains 15 residues. As DNA, the CDR3 is TGTGCCAGCAGCCCCCGGACAGGACAGAGAGAGACGCAGTATTAT. It encodes CASSPRTGQRETQYY.

This chain connects TRBV5-1 to TRBJ2-7; D unclear. The germline CDR1 and CDR2 sequences are SGHRS and YFSETQ. Trimming took 6 bases from V and 2 from J, leaving 9 bases between them. The CDR3 contains 12 residues. CDR3 in DNA: TGCGCCAGCAAGGGTCAGCCCTACGAGCAGTACTTC. This codes for CASKGQPYEQYF. Full variable domain (rest looked up from reference TRBV5-1 and TRBJ2-7): KAGVTQTPRYLIKTRGQQVTLSCSPISGHRSVSWYQQTPGQGLQFLFEYFSETQRNKGNFPGRFSGRQFSNSRSEMNVSTLELGDSALYLCASKGQPYEQYFGPGTRLTVT.

This clonotype has just a few counts. The rearrangement links TRBV3-1 to TRBJ2-1; TRBD2 aligns across 7 bases. V lost 9 bases and J lost 3; bases outside the gene matches: 8. The CDR3 is made up of 14 amino acids. CDR1 and CDR2 from the germline V gene are LGHDT and YNNKEL (reference sequence). The CDR3: CARSPGGNYNEQFF. The CDR3, as DNA: TGTGCCAGGTCACCGGGGGGTAACTACAATGAGCAGTTCTTC.

Here the CDR3 reads CASSFMSFDEKLFF. The CDR3 bases are TGTGCCAGCAGTTTCATGTCGTTTGATGAAAAACTGTTTTTT. The chain joins TRBV12-3 or TRBV12-4 to TRBJ1-4; unclear D gene. Trimming pared 3 bases from V and 6 bases from J, leaving 11 bases between. The CDR3 has 14 amino acids.

This clonotype turned up a few times. The genes are TRBV7-6 and TRBJ2-2; 9 bases map to TRBD1. V lost 3 bases and J lost 6; bases outside the gene matches: 5. The CDR3 loop spans 15 amino acids. Germline CDR1 reads SGHVS; CDR2 reads FNYEAQ. The CDR3 DNA follows: TGTGCCAGCAGCTTTGGCACAGGGGGCTCCGGGGAGCTGTTTTTT. Translating gives CASSFGTGGSGELFF.

This clonotype was observed a few times. The J gene is TRBJ2-7, the V gene TRBV14, with TRBD2 matching 7 bases. Germline V CDR1 and CDR2: SGHDN, FVKESK. The V segment lost 1 base and the J segment 3 bases; nucleotides outside the gene matches: 18. This CDR3 region has 19 residues. The CDR3 is CASSQGFVTTSGTGYEQYF. The CDR3 nucleotides read TGTGCCAGCAGCCAAGGTTTCGTGACAACCAGCGGGACGGGCTACGAGCAGTACTTC.